This passage covers 29 T cell receptor beta chains from one sample sequenced in a study of T cell responses to AZD1222 COVID-19 vaccine. Assay: immunoSEQ multiplex PCR; the TCRdb copy retains only in-frame clones and omits some. The data contain tens of thousands of clones, 85% to 90% of them singletons. The sequenced sample was peripheral blood, obtained on day 0 of AZD1222 vaccination. Receptor source: an adult in good health.

The chain is built from TRBV5-1 and TRBJ2-7, with D unresolved. The germline V gene has CDR1 SGHRS and CDR2 YFSETQ. Trimming removed 2 bases at V and 7 bases at J, with 13 bases between. This CDR3 is built from 13 residues. In DNA, the CDR3 is TGCGCCAGCAGCTTTGGCGGAACGGAGGAGCAGTACTTC. It specifies CASSFGGTEEQYF.

The sample holds a few counts of this clone. As DNA, the CDR3 is TGTGCCAGCAGTCCGGGCGGGGGGACTAGCCGCACAGATACGCAGTATTTT. This codes for CASSPGGGTSRTDTQYF. This chain joins TRBV2 and TRBJ2-3; 9 nucleotides agree with TRBD2. This CDR3 contains 17 residues. In germline, CDR1 is SNHLY, CDR2 FYNNEI. The ends lost 5 bases at V and 1 base at J; junction bases unmatched: 10.

This clone showed up just a few times. The CDR3 sequence is CASSPWGDTQYF. The CDR3 DNA is TGTGCCAGCTCCCCGTGGGGGGATACGCAGTATTTT. V is TRBV18 and J is TRBJ2-3; D tentatively reads TRBD1 or TRBD2 (5 bases each). The CDR3 is 12 residues long. The germline V and J ends were trimmed by 6 bases and 6 bases, with 10 bases remaining between them. From germline, CDR1 is KGHSH and CDR2 LQKENI.

The gene calls are TRBV29-1 and TRBJ1-2; D is uncertain. The ends were cut back, 2 bases at V and 2 bases at J, with 9 bases in the middle. Germline lookup yields CDR1 SQVTM and CDR2 ANQGSEA. The CDR3 spans 13 residues. Here the CDR3 DNA reads TGCAGCGTTGAATCCGGGAACAACTATGGCTACACCTTC. Its protein is CSVESGNNYGYTF. Looking up the rest from reference TRBV29-1 and TRBJ1-2 gives the full variable domain: SAVISQKPSRDICQRGTSLTIQCQVDSQVTMMFWYRQQPGQSLTLIATANQGSEATYESGFVIDKFPISRPNLTFSTLTVSNMSPEDSSIYLCSVESGNNYGYTFGSGTRLTVV.

The genes are TRBV5-1 and TRBJ2-2; D is possibly TRBD1 (5 bases). The CDR3 loop spans 12 amino acids. V lost 4 bases and J 7 bases, leaving 8 bases between the germline ends. Germline CDR1 SGHRS, CDR2 YFSETQ. CDR3 amino acids: CASSHDSGELFF. The CDR3 DNA sequence: TGCGCCAGCAGCCATGACAGCGGGGAGCTGTTTTTT.

V usage is TRBV7-2 and J usage is TRBJ2-1, with 11 positions matching TRBD2. Germline V gene sequence: CDR1 SGHTA, CDR2 FQGNSA. There are 16 residues in the CDR3. V shed 4 bases and J 8 bases; nucleotides not matched to a gene: 10. CDR3 nucleotide sequence: TGTGCCAGCAGCTCCTATAGCGGGAGGGCCCTCGATGAGCAGTTCTTC. It yields the protein CASSSYSGRALDEQFF.

V and J are TRBV30 and TRBJ1-1; D gene uncertain. V lost 5 bases and J 5 bases, leaving 9 bases between the germline ends. This CDR3 is 11 amino acids long. The germline V gene encodes CDR1 GTSNPN and CDR2 SVGIG (reference sequence). CDR3 sequence (DNA): TGTGCCTGGGCGGCCCGGACTGAAGCTTTCTTT. It specifies CAWAARTEAFF.

The J gene is TRBJ1-2, the V gene TRBV2, with D tentatively TRBD1 (5 bases). The CDR3 consists of 14 residues. Trimming took off 4 bases at V and 2 bases at J, with 11 bases between the two ends. Germline CDR1 and CDR2: SNHLY and FYNNEI. This CDR3 reads CASSGVRANYGYTF. The DNA for the CDR3 is TGTGCCAGCAGTGGGGTCAGGGCAAACTATGGCTACACCTTC. Using reference TRBV2 and TRBJ1-2 for the parts outside the CDR3, the full variable domain is EPEVTQTPSHQVTQMGQEVILRCVPISNHLYFYWYRQILGQKVEFLVSFYNNEISEKSEIFDDQFSVERPDGSNFTLKIRSTKLEDSAMYFCASSGVRANYGYTFGSGTRLTVV.

This chain's CDR3 is CSGDGGETQYF. DNA for the CDR3: TGCAGCGGGGACGGAGGGGAGACCCAGTACTTC. V is TRBV29-1 and J is TRBJ2-5; a possible D gene is TRBD2 (6 bases). V lost 7 bases and J lost 5, with 11 bases in between. Germline assignment: CDR1 SQVTM and CDR2 ANQGSEA. The CDR3 contains 11 residues.

This chain links TRBV9 with TRBJ1-4; no reliable D call. There are 14 residues in the CDR3. Trimming took off 0 bases at V and 4 bases at J, with 7 bases between the two ends. Germline loops: CDR1 SGDLS, CDR2 YYNGEE. CDR3 coding DNA: TGTGCCAGCAGCGTAGAACAGAATAATGAAAAACTGTTTTTT. Protein sequence: CASSVEQNNEKLFF.

The genes are TRBV27 and TRBJ1-2, with a tentative D call TRBD1 (6 bases). CDR1 is MNHEY and CDR2 is SMNVEV in the germline V gene (reference sequence). V was trimmed by 7 bases and J by 6 bases, leaving 24 bases between them. CDR3 length equals 16 residues. The CDR3 loop reads CASTRGGGTISDGYTF. In DNA, the CDR3 is TGTGCCAGCACCCGAGGGGGTGGGACAATATCGGATGGCTACACCTTC.

In its sample, this clone was seen once. The J gene is TRBJ1-6, the V gene TRBV5-4, with TRBD1 matching 9 bases. The CDR3 spans 14 residues. Trimming removed 4 bases from V and 7 bases from J; junction bases left unmatched: 3. The germline V gene has CDR1 SGHNT and CDR2 YYREEE (reference sequence). CDR3 nucleotide sequence: TGTGCCAGCAGCAACAGGGGGCTCAATTCACCCCTCCACTTT. This gives the protein CASSNRGLNSPLHF. Filled out from reference TRBV5-4 and TRBJ1-6, the complete variable domain reads ETGVTQSPTHLIKTRGQQVTLRCSSQSGHNTVSWYQQALGQGPQFIFQYYREEENGRGNFPPRFSGLQFPNYSSELNVNALELDDSALYLCASSNRGLNSPLHFGNGTRLTVT.

The gene calls are TRBV19 and TRBJ1-4; the D is unclear. V was cut by 3 bases and J by 4 bases, with 12 bases left in between. The germline V gene has CDR1 LNHDA and CDR2 SQIVND (reference sequence). This CDR3 is built from 15 residues. In nucleotides, the CDR3 is TGTGCCAGTAGTATTAACAGCCAACTTAATGAAAAACTGTTTTTT. Residues: CASSINSQLNEKLFF.

This chain links TRBV5-1 with TRBJ1-5; possibly TRBD1 for D (5 bases). Trimming shortened V by 1 base and J by 1 base, and 9 bases separated the two germline ends. This CDR3 has 15 residues. Germline V gene sequence: CDR1 SGHRS, CDR2 YFSETQ. This CDR3 is CASSLSGGSNQPQHF. CDR3 in DNA: TGCGCCAGCAGCTTGAGCGGGGGGAGCAATCAGCCCCAGCATTTT.

The CDR3 reads CASSLYSNQPQHF. The CDR3 coding sequence is TGTGCCAGCAGCCTCTATAGCAATCAGCCCCAGCATTTT. This chain connects TRBV4-2 to TRBJ1-5; D is ambiguous. CDR1 is LGHNA and CDR2 is YNFKEQ in the germline V gene. This CDR3 region has 13 residues. The germline V and J ends were trimmed by 4 bases and 0 bases, with 4 bases remaining between them.

This clone was seen more than once but under ten times. V is TRBV7-8 and J is TRBJ2-7; TRBD2 agrees at 13 bases. Looked up from germline, CDR1 is SGHVS and CDR2 is FQNEAQ. The CDR3 is 14 amino acids. J gave up 6 bases and V 5 bases, and 4 bases lay outside the gene matches. CDR3 loop: CASSLRTSGGEQYF. For the CDR3, the DNA is TGTGCCAGCAGCCTTAGGACTAGCGGGGGCGAGCAGTACTTC.

CDR3 sequence reads: CASSSNRVTNEKLFF. CDR3 coding DNA: TGTGCCAGCAGTAGCAACAGGGTTACTAATGAAAAACTGTTTTTT. The chain carries TRBV6-5 and TRBJ1-4, with D perhaps matching TRBD1 (6 bases). This CDR3 comprises 15 residues. Trimming cost V 5 bases and J 2 bases, with 12 bases left between them. Germline loops: CDR1 MNHEY, CDR2 SVGAGI.

This chain uses TRBV3-1 (or the pseudogene TRBV3-2) with TRBJ2-1, with 9 positions matching TRBD2. The CDR3 extends over 15 amino acids. The J segment lost 10 bases and the V segment lost 0 bases, leaving 7 bases of the junction unmatched. The germline V gene has CDR1 LGHDT and CDR2 YNNKEL (reference sequence). CDR3: CASSQDFASGKEQFF. The CDR3 nucleotides read TGTGCCAGCAGCCAAGATTTTGCTAGCGGGAAAGAGCAGTTCTTC.

The chain employs TRBV28 and TRBJ1-5; D not certain. Germline V gives CDR1 MDHEN, CDR2 SYDVKM. The CDR3 covers 13 residues. Trimming cost V 2 bases and J 5 bases, with 7 bases left between them. CDR3 coding DNA: TGTGCCAGCAGTTTAATGGGTTATCAGCCCCAGCATTTT. Translation: CASSLMGYQPQHF.

V gene TRBV7-9 combines with J gene TRBJ2-7; a possible D gene is TRBD1 (5 bases). The CDR3 length is 17 residues. V gave up 2 bases and J gave up 2 bases, with 19 bases separating them. Germline CDR1 reads SEHNR; CDR2 reads FQNEAQ (reference sequence). This CDR3 is CASSLTFMGDRTYEQYF. The CDR3 region has the DNA TGTGCCAGCAGCTTAACCTTTATGGGCGACAGAACCTACGAGCAGTACTTC.

J is TRBJ1-2 and V is TRBV2; D unresolved. Germline CDR1 is SNHLY and CDR2 is FYNNEI. V gave up 4 bases and J gave up 2 bases, with 11 bases separating them. This CDR3 is built from 14 residues. DNA of the CDR3: TGTGCCAGCAGTGGAATCCCGGACAACTATGGCTACACCTTC. Protein sequence: CASSGIPDNYGYTF.

The V and J genes are TRBV5-1 and TRBJ2-7; TRBD1 is a possible D gene (6 bases). From germline, CDR1 is SGHRS and CDR2 YFSETQ. This CDR3 is 14 amino acids long. Trimming pared 7 bases from V and 6 bases from J, leaving 20 bases between. The CDR3 DNA sequence: TGCGCCAGCTCGAATCGGGCCAGGGGTGGCGAGCAGTACTTC. Its translation: CASSNRARGGEQYF.

This clone was seen more than once but under ten times. This rearrangement joins TRBV7-9 to TRBJ1-3; maybe TRBD1 (6 bases). The ends were cut back, 0 bases at V and 1 base at J, with 10 bases in the middle. This CDR3 is built from 16 residues. CDR1 is SEHNR and CDR2 is FQNEAQ in the germline V gene (reference sequence). As DNA, the CDR3 is TGTGCCAGCAGCTTAGCCGGACAGTATTCTGGAAACACCATATATTTT. Amino acid sequence: CASSLAGQYSGNTIYF.

The genes are TRBV5-6 and TRBJ2-1, with 9 bases lining up with TRBD1. In germline, CDR1 is SGHDT, CDR2 YYEEEE. CDR3 length: 16 residues. The trim removed 1 base at V and 1 base at J, leaving 3 bases unmatched. DNA for the CDR3: TGTGCCAGCAGCTTGTTGACAGGGGGTTCCTACAATGAGCAGTTCTTC. It encodes CASSLLTGGSYNEQFF.

The chain links TRBV7-2 to TRBJ1-3; a possible D gene is TRBD1 (5 bases). With 5 bases removed from V and 0 bases from J, the gap between germline ends came to 20 bases. Germline loops: CDR1 SGHTA, CDR2 FQGNSA. The CDR3 loop spans 18 amino acids. CDR3 sequence reads: CASSPQAFRGGSGNTIYF. The CDR3 bases are TGTGCCAGCAGCCCACAAGCGTTTAGGGGCGGCTCTGGAAACACCATATATTTT.

The chain carries TRBV6-5 and TRBJ2-7; D is undetermined. Germline values: CDR1 MNHEY, CDR2 SVGAGI. The CDR3 runs 13 residues. Trimming pared 5 bases from V and 2 bases from J, leaving 10 bases between. CDR3 in DNA: TGTGCCAGCAGTAGCGTTAACCCCTACGAGCAGTACTTC. This encodes CASSSVNPYEQYF.

V and J are TRBV20-1 and TRBJ2-1; D gene ambiguous. CDR3 length equals 11 residues. CDR1 is DFQATT and CDR2 is SNEGSKA in the germline V gene (reference sequence). The V end was cut by 3 bases, the J end by 8 bases, with 8 bases between. CDR3 protein: CSASLVDEQFF. The CDR3 DNA follows: TGCAGTGCTAGTCTAGTCGATGAGCAGTTCTTC.

This chain joins TRBV12-3 or TRBV12-4 and TRBJ2-2; D not certain. The germline V and J ends were trimmed by 6 bases and 4 bases, with 6 bases remaining between them. The CDR3 is 12 amino acids. The CDR3 loop is CASRRITGELFF. Here the CDR3 DNA reads TGTGCCAGCAGAAGAATCACCGGGGAGCTGTTTTTT.

The rearrangement joins TRBV10-3 to TRBJ2-1; 9 bases align to TRBD2. The CDR3 runs 14 residues. Unmatched junction bases numbered 6, after V lost 4 bases and J lost 8 bases. CDR1 and CDR2 from the germline V gene are ENHRY and SYGVKD. The CDR3 reads CAISARREGDEQFF. CDR3 DNA sequence: TGTGCCATCAGTGCGAGGCGGGAGGGGGATGAGCAGTTCTTC.